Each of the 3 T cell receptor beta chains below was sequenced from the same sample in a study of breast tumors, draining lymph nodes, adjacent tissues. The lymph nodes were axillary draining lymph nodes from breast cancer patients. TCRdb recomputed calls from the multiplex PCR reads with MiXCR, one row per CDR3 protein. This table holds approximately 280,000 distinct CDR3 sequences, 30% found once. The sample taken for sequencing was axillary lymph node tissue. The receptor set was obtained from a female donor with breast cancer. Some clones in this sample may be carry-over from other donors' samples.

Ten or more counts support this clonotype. As DNA, the CDR3 is TGCGCCAGCAGTGAGGGCGGGCGGGAGGGCAGAGATACGCAGTATTTT. This encodes CASSEGGREGRDTQYF. The chain recombines TRBV10-2 with TRBJ2-3, with 9 nucleotides matching TRBD2. CDR3 length: 16 residues. J was trimmed by 5 bases and V by 2 bases; bases with no gene match: 8. Per the germline V gene, CDR1 is WSHSY and CDR2 is SAAADI.

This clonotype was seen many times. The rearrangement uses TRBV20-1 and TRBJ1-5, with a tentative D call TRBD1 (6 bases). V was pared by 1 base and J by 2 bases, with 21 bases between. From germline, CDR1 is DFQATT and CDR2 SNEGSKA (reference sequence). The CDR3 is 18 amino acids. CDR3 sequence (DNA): TGCAGTGCTAGAGGCGGACAGCAATCAGGAGGAGGCAATCAGCCCCAGCATTTT. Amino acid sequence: CSARGGQQSGGGNQPQHF.

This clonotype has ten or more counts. Here the CDR3 reads CASSAVRTGELFF. The CDR3 DNA sequence: TGTGCCAGCAGTGCGGTTCGGACCGGGGAGCTGTTTTTT. The chain combines TRBV2 with TRBJ2-2; D gene unclear. Trimming took 4 bases from V and 5 from J, leaving 8 bases between them. Germline assignment: CDR1 SNHLY and CDR2 FYNNEI. This CDR3 is 13 amino acids long.